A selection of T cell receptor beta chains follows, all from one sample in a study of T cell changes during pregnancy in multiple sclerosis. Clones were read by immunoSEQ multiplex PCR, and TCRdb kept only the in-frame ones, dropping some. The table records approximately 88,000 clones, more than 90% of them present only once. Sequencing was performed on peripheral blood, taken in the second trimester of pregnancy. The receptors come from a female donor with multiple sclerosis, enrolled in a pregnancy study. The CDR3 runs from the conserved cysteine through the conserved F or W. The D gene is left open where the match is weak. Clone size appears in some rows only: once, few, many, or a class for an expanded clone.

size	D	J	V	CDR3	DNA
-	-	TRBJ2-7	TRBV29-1	CSVEPQGKDYEQYF	TGCAGCGTTGAGCCGCAGGGGAAGGACTACGAGCAGTACTTC
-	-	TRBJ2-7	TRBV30	CAWSVAQYYEQYF	TGTGCCTGGAGTGTCGCCCAGTACTACGAGCAGTACTTC
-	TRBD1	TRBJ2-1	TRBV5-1	CASSLSGGFGNEQFF	TGCGCCAGCAGCTTGTCAGGGGGCTTTGGGAATGAGCAGTTCTTC
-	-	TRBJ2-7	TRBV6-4	CASSVGQAYEQYF	TGTGCCAGCAGTGTTGGCCAAGCCTACGAGCAGTACTTC
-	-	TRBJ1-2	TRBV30	CAWINLKAADYGYTF	TGTGCCTGGATCAATTTGAAGGCAGCGGACTATGGCTACACCTTC
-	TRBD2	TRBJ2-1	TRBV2	CASRVSGSGFF	TGTGCCAGCAGGGTAAGCGGGAGCGGGTTCTTC
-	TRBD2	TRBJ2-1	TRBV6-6	CASSYASGYNEQFF	TGTGCCAGCAGTTACGCTAGCGGCTACAATGAGCAGTTCTTC
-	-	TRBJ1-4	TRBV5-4	CASSLQGVDEKLFF	TGTGCCAGCAGCTTGCAAGGAGTAGATGAAAAACTGTTTTTT
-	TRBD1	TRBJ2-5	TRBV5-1	CASSSGWDRGLRETQYF	TGCGCCAGCAGCTCCGGCTGGGACAGGGGGCTCAGAGAGACCCAGTACTTC
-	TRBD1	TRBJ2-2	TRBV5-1	CASSLRISGGGNTGELFF	TGCGCCAGCAGCTTGAGAATCTCAGGGGGTGGTAACACCGGGGAGCTGTTTTTT
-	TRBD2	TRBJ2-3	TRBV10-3	CAISPTGQAGTSGSGDTQYF	TGTGCCATCAGTCCAACCGGGCAAGCGGGGACTAGCGGGAGTGGAGATACGCAGTATTTT
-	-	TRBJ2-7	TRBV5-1	CASSLEAGSYEQYF	TGCGCCAGCAGCTTGGAAGCAGGGTCCTACGAGCAGTACTTC
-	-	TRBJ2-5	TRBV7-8	CASSLDGGAETQYF	TGTGCCAGCAGCTTAGATGGGGGGGCAGAGACCCAGTACTTC
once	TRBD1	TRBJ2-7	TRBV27	CASSLTPQGAYEQYF	TGTGCCAGCAGTTTGACCCCACAGGGGGCCTACGAGCAGTACTTC
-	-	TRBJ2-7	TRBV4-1	CASSQGRLGLKEQYF	TGCGCCAGCAGCCAAGGGAGGTTGGGGTTGAAAGAGCAGTACTTC
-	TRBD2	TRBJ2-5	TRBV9	CASSVATSGQYQETQYF	TGTGCCAGCAGCGTAGCGACTAGCGGGCAGTACCAAGAGACCCAGTACTTC
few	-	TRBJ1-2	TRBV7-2	CASSLTVGGIDYTF	TGTGCCAGCAGCTTAACGGTGGGGGGAATCGACTACACCTTC
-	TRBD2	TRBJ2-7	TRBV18	CASSPLAGGSYEQYF	TGTGCCAGCTCACCCCTAGCGGGGGGCTCCTACGAGCAGTACTTC
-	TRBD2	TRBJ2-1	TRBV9	CASSATSGASYNEQFF	TGTGCCAGCAGTGCCACTAGCGGGGCCTCCTACAATGAGCAGTTCTTC
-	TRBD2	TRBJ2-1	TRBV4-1	CASSPEASGNYNEQFF	TGCGCCAGCAGCCCGGAGGCTAGCGGGAACTACAATGAGCAGTTCTTC
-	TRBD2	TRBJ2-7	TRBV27	CASSSGLAGVLEQYF	TGTGCCAGCAGTTCCGGACTAGCGGGAGTTCTCGAGCAGTACTTC
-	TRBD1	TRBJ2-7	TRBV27	CASKPLRQGWGLYEQYF	TGTGCCAGCAAACCCTTACGACAGGGATGGGGGCTTTACGAGCAGTACTTC
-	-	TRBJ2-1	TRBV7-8	CASRPSPGLRGDEQFF	TGTGCCAGCAGACCGTCGCCGGGACTCAGGGGGGATGAGCAGTTCTTC
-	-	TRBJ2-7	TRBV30	CAWSAARLTYEQYF	TGTGCCTGGAGTGCAGCGCGGCTGACCTACGAGCAGTACTTC
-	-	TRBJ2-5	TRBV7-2	CASSLFRQETQYF	TGTGCCAGCAGCTTATTCCGGCAAGAGACCCAGTACTTC
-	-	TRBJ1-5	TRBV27	CASSFPNQPQHF	TGTGCCAGCAGTTTCCCAAATCAGCCCCAGCATTTT
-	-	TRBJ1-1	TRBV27	CASSLRGTNTEAFF	TGTGCCAGCAGTTTACGGGGGACGAACACTGAAGCTTTCTTT
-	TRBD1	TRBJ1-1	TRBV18	CASSPQQGTEAFF	TGTGCCAGCTCACCCCAACAGGGGACTGAAGCTTTCTTT
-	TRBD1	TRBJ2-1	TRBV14	CASSQEAWDRGPTTGFF	TGTGCCAGCAGCCAGGAGGCCTGGGACAGGGGCCCGACTACTGGGTTCTTC
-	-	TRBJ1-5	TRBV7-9	CASSLGTVNQPQHF	TGTGCCAGCAGCTTAGGGACAGTCAATCAGCCCCAGCATTTT
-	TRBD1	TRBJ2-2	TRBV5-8	CASSSRTGWRGSGELFF	TGTGCCAGCAGTTCGAGGACAGGGTGGAGGGGATCGGGGGAGCTGTTTTTT
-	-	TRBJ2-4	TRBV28	CASKVGAKNIQYF	TGTGCCTCCAAAGTCGGAGCCAAAAACATTCAGTACTTC
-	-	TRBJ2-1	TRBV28	CASSLPPLVGNEQFF	TGTGCCAGCAGTCTCCCTCCCCTAGTGGGCAATGAGCAGTTCTTC
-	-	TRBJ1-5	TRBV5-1	CASSLDGGTYQPQHF	TGCGCCAGCAGCTTGGATGGGGGCACCTATCAGCCCCAGCATTTT
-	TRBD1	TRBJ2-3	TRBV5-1	CASSSGGEPDTQYF	TGCGCCAGCAGCTCAGGGGGAGAGCCAGATACGCAGTATTTT
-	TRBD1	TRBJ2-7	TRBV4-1	CASSHTGTGSYEQYF	TGCGCCAGCAGCCATACCGGGACAGGGAGTTACGAGCAGTACTTC